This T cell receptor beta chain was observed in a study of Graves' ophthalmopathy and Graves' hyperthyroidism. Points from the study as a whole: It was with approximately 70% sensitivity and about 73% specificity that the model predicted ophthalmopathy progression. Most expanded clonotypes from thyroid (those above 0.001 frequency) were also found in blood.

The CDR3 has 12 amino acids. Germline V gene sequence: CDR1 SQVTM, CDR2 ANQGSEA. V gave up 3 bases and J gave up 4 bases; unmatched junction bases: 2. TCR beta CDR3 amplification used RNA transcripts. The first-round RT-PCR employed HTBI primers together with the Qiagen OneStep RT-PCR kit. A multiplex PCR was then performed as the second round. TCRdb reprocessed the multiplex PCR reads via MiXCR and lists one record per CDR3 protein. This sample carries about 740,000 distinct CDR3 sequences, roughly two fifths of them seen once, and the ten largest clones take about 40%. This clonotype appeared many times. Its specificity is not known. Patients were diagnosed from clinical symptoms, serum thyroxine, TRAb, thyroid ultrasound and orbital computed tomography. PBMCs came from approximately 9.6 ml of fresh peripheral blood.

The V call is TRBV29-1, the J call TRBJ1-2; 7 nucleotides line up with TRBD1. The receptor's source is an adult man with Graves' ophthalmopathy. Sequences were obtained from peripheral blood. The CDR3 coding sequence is TGCAGCGTTGAGGGGACAGTCTATGGCTACACCTTC. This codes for CSVEGTVYGYTF.